The present TCR beta chain was sequenced within a study of blood T cell repertoires in COVID-19. Study-level information: Sites in the United States, Italy and Spain provided acute and convalescent COVID-19 samples.

V shed 4 bases and J 4 bases; nucleotides not matched to a gene: 10. The germline CDR1 and CDR2 sequences are KGHDR and SFDVKD. There are 17 residues in the CDR3. TCRdb's copy holds only in-frame clones and misses some; the assay was immunoSEQ multiplex PCR. This table holds 400,000 to 550,000 clones, around 89% found once. The sample consisted of peripheral blood. V gene TRBV24-1 combines with J gene TRBJ2-2; 8 bases agree with TRBD2. The sequence was obtained from a woman aged 30 to 39 with acute or convalescent COVID-19. CDR3 sequence: CATSDNTLTSGTGELFF. The CDR3, as DNA: TGTGCCACCAGTGACAACACCTTAACTAGCGGCACCGGGGAGCTGTTTTTT.